This entry is about one T cell receptor (beta chain). These data originate in a study of blood T cell repertoires in COVID-19. Study information: Whether acute or convalescent, the COVID-19 samples came from the United States, Italy and Spain. Nucleic acid was either cDNA or gDNA, and it came from T cells, B-cell-depleted T cells, or PBMCs.

In the original analysis: Using reference gene primer amplification, nucleated cell counts were estimated. Generated by immunoSEQ multiplex PCR, the TCRdb table keeps only in-frame clones and is missing some. The DNA was the basis for D and trimming; V, J and clone size are from that table. The sample holds around 130,000 clones; 85% to 90% are singletons and the top ten take about 3.9%. The germline V gene encodes CDR1 MNHEY and CDR2 SVGEGT. V shed 5 bases and J shed 7 bases, with 12 bases lying between them. CDR3 length: 12 residues. This chain joins TRBV6-2 or TRBV6-3 and TRBJ2-7; the D is unclear. The sample comprised peripheral blood. This receptor was obtained from a man aged 60 to 75 with acute or convalescent COVID-19. The DNA of the CDR3 is TGTGCCAGCAGTCCCCCCTTCCTGGAGCAGTACTTC. Encoded protein: CASSPPFLEQYF.